This T cell receptor beta chain was profiled in a study of shared clonotypes between healthy human individuals. The assay was carried out at the deep level. Genomic DNA belonging to each subset was distributed in equal measure over several immunoSEQ plates. The method was immunoSEQ multiplex PCR; TCRdb's version includes in-frame clones alone and lacks a portion of them. The repertoire holds about 2,500,000 clones, with around 94% as singletons. This receptor was obtained from a young man in good health. The sequencing input was naive CD4+ T cells sorted from blood. Noted subset: CD45RA+ positively selected.

The CDR3 is CASTGVLGQYF. The CDR3 DNA reads TGTGCCAGCACAGGGGTATTGGGGCAGTACTTC. This chain connects TRBV6-6 to TRBJ2-7; TRBD1 might be the D (6 bases). The germline V gene has CDR1 MNHNY and CDR2 SVGAGI (reference sequence). Between the trimmed V and J ends, which lost 7 bases and 9 bases, there was a span of 13 bases. CDR3 length equals 11 residues.